The rows below give T cell receptor beta chains drawn from one sample of a study of cytomegalovirus exposure and HLA in healthy donors. Using immunoSEQ multiplex PCR, the repertoire was profiled, and TCRdb retains in-frame clones only, with some absent. This table has some 99,000 clones, approximately 71% appearing once. The material sequenced was PBMCs. Every receptor here comes from a female donor in good health and CMV-seronegative. The CDR3 runs from the conserved cysteine through the conserved F or W. The D gene is left open where the match is weak. Clone size, where shown, is once, few, many, or a class for clones that have expanded.

TRBJ2-7,NA,NA,TRBV6-1,CASSEVVRVYEQYF,TGTGCCAGCAGTGAAGTGGTCAGGGTCTACGAGCAGTACTTC
TRBJ2-5,NA,NA,TRBV7-2,CASSLVRSYRVGETQYF,TGTGCCAGCAGCTTAGTACGGTCGTACAGGGTGGGTGAGACCCAGTACTTC
TRBJ2-5,TRBD2,NA,TRBV7-2,CASSPIAGGAETQYF,TGTGCCAGCAGCCCAATAGCGGGAGGAGCGGAGACCCAGTACTTC
TRBJ2-1,TRBD2,NA,TRBV9,CASSVVGGYNEQFF,TGTGCCAGCAGCGTAGTGGGGGGGTACAATGAGCAGTTCTTC
TRBJ1-6,NA,NA,TRBV7-2,CASSLVRDIYNSPLHF,TGTGCCAGCAGCTTAGTAAGGGACATATATAATTCACCCCTCCACTTT
TRBJ1-1,NA,NA,TRBV6-1,CASSARTAVNTEAFF,TGTGCCAGCAGTGCCAGGACAGCCGTGAACACTGAAGCTTTCTTT
TRBJ1-3,NA,NA,TRBV4-1,CASSQDFLGPTSTIYF,TGCGCCAGCAGCCAAGATTTCCTGGGGCCAACTTCGACCATATATTTT
TRBJ1-1,NA,NA,TRBV30,CAWRPGTEAFF,TGTGCCTGGAGGCCGGGGACTGAAGCTTTCTTT
TRBJ1-1,NA,NA,TRBV5-1,CASSLGRGATEAFF,TGCGCCAGCAGCTTGGGACGGGGTGCGACTGAAGCTTTCTTT
TRBJ1-4,TRBD1,NA,TRBV30,CAWEGQGIRNEKLFF,TGTGCCTGGGAGGGACAGGGGATTAGAAATGAAAAACTGTTTTTT
TRBJ1-1,NA,NA,TRBV5-1,CASSYGLTYTEAFF,TGCGCCAGCAGCTACGGACTCACTTACACTGAAGCTTTCTTT
TRBJ2-5,NA,once,TRBV6-1,CASSFSGQETQYF,TGTGCCAGCAGTTTTAGCGGACAAGAGACCCAGTACTTC
TRBJ2-3,NA,few,TRBV30,CAWREEVGQYF,TGTGCCTGGAGAGAGGAGGTTGGGCAGTATTTT
TRBJ1-3,TRBD1,once,TRBV15,CATSRDQGAASNTIYF,TGTGCCACCAGCAGAGATCAGGGGGCAGCCTCAAACACCATATATTTT
TRBJ1-4,NA,NA,TRBV6-5,CASSYSGGAGEKLFF,TGTGCCAGCAGTTACTCGGGAGGGGCTGGTGAAAAACTGTTTTTT
TRBJ2-4,NA,NA,TRBV5-1,CASSLPEGGFAKNIQYF,TGCGCCAGCAGCTTGCCAGAGGGTGGGTTCGCCAAAAACATTCAGTACTTC
TRBJ2-2,NA,NA,TRBV6-5,CASSYSLARAIGELFF,TGTGCCAGCAGTTACTCGTTAGCCAGGGCGATCGGGGAGCTGTTTTTT
TRBJ1-1,NA,NA,TRBV18,CASSPEQVGAGKVF,TGTGCCAGCTCACCTGAACAGGTGGGGGCTGGTAAGGTCTTT
TRBJ1-1,TRBD1,NA,TRBV6-5,CASSRQGAINTEAFF,TGTGCCAGCAGCAGACAGGGGGCAATAAACACTGAAGCTTTCTTT
TRBJ2-7,NA,NA,TRBV6-1,CASSEARYFSYEQYF,TGTGCCAGCAGTGAAGCGCGTTACTTCTCCTACGAGCAGTACTTC
TRBJ1-2,NA,NA,TRBV2,CASSETPGGYGYTF,TGTGCCAGCAGTGAAACTCCCGGAGGCTATGGCTACACCTTC
TRBJ1-2,NA,NA,TRBV5-1,CASSLAAGAGYGYTF,TGCGCCAGCAGCTTGGCGGCAGGGGCCGGCTATGGCTACACCTTC
TRBJ2-7,NA,NA,TRBV14,CASRNLSSYEQYF,TGTGCCAGCAGGAACCTGAGCTCCTACGAGCAGTACTTC
TRBJ2-3,TRBD2,NA,TRBV11-3,CASSPSGSVRPQYF,TGTGCCAGCAGCCCCAGCGGGAGCGTTCGCCCGCAGTATTTT
TRBJ1-4,NA,NA,TRBV28,CASSLGSRDEKLFF,TGTGCCAGCAGTCTCGGGTCGCGGGACGAAAAACTGTTTTTT
TRBJ2-1,NA,NA,TRBV2,CASSEMTRHGNEQFF,TGTGCCAGCAGTGAAATGACTAGGCATGGGAATGAGCAGTTCTTC
TRBJ1-1,NA,NA,TRBV5-1,CASSPTGTGGNTEAFF,TGCGCCAGCAGCCCGACTGGGACGGGAGGGAACACTGAAGCTTTCTTT
TRBJ2-5,TRBD2,once,TRBV9,CASSVLPGLAGTQYF,TGTGCCAGCAGTGTCTTACCGGGACTAGCGGGGACCCAGTACTTC